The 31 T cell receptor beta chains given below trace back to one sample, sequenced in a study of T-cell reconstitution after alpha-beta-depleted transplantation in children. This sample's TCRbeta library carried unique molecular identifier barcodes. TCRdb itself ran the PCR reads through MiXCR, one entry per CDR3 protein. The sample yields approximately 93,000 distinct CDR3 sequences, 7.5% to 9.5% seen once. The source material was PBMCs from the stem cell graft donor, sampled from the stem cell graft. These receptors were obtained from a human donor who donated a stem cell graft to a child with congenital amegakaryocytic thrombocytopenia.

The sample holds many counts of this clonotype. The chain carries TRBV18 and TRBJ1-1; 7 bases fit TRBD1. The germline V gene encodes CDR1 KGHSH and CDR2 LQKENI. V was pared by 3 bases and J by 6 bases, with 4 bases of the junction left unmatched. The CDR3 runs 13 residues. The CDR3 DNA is TGTGCCAGCTCACCTCAACAGGGGTCTGAAGCTTTCTTT. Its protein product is CASSPQQGSEAFF.

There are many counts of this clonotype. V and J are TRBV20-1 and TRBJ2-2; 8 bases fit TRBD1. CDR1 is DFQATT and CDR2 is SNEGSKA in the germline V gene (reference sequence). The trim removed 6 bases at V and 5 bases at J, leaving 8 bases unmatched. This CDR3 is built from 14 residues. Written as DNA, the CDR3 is TGCAGTGCGGCATCCAGGGGGCGGACCGGGGAGCTGTTTTTT. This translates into CSAASRGRTGELFF.

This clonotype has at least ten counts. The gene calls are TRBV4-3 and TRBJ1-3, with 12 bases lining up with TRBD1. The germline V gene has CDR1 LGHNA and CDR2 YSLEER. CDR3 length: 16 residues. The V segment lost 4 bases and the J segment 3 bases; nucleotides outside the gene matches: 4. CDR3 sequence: CASSRGTGGGGNTIYF. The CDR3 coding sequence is TGCGCCAGCAGCCGCGGGACAGGGGGCGGTGGAAACACCATATATTTT.

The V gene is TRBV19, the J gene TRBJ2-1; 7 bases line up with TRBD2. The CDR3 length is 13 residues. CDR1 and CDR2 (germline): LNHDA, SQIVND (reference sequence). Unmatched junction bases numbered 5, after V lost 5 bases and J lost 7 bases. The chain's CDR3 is CASSPGLLNEQFF. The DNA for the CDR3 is TGTGCCAGTAGTCCGGGACTATTGAATGAGCAGTTCTTC. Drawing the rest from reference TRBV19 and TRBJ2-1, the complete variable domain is DGGITQSPKYLFRKEGQNVTLSCEQNLNHDAMYWYRQDPGQGLRLIYYSQIVNDFQKGDIAEGYSVSREKKESFPLTVTSAQKNPTAFYLCASSPGLLNEQFFGPGTRLTVL.

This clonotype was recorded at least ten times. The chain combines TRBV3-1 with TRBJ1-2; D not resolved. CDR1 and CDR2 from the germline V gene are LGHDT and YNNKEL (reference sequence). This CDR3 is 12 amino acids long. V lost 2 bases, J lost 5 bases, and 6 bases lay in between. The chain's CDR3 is CASSQYRYGYTF. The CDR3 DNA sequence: TGTGCCAGCAGCCAATATAGATATGGCTACACCTTC.

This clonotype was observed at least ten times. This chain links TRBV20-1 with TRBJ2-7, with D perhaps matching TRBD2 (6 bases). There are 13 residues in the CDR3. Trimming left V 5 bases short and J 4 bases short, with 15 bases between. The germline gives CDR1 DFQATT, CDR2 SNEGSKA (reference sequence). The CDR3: CSAFRDWTYEQYF. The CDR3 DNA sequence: TGCAGTGCTTTCCGGGACTGGACATACGAGCAGTACTTC.

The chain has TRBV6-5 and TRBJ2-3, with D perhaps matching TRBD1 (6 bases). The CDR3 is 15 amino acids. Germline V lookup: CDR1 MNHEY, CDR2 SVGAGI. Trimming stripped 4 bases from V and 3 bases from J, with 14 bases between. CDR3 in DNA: TGTGCCAGCAGTTCTTTCAAACAGGGAACAGATACGCAGTATTTT. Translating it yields CASSSFKQGTDTQYF.

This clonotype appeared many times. CDR3 nucleotides: TGTGCCAGCAGTGGCGCCGAGGGGAATGAGCAGTTCTTC. Translating it yields CASSGAEGNEQFF. This chain joins TRBV6-4 and TRBJ2-1; D may correspond to TRBD1 or TRBD2 (5 bases each). CDR3 length: 13 residues. The V and J ends lost 4 bases and 7 bases respectively, with 11 bases between them. Looked up from germline, CDR1 is MRHNA and CDR2 is SNTAGT.

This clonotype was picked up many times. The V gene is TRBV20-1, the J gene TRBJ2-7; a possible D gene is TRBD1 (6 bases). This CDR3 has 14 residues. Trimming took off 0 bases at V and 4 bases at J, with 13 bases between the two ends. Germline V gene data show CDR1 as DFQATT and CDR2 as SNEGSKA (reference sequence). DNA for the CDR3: TGCAGTGCTAGAGATAATACAGGGTTTTACGAGCAGTACTTC. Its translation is CSARDNTGFYEQYF.

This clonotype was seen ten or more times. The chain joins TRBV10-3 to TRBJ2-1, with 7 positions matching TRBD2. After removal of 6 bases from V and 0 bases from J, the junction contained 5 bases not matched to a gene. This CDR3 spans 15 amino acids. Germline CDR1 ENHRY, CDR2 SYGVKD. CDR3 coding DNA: TGTGCCATCAGCAAGCGGGAACCCTCCTACAATGAGCAGTTCTTC. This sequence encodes CAISKREPSYNEQFF.

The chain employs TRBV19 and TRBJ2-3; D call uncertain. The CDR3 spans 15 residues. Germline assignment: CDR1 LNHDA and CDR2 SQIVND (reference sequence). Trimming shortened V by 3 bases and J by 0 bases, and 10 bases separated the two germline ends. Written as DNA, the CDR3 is TGTGCCAGTAGTATCTCGAATCCTAGCACAGATACGCAGTATTTT. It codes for CASSISNPSTDTQYF. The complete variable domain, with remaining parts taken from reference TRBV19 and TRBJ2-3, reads DGGITQSPKYLFRKEGQNVTLSCEQNLNHDAMYWYRQDPGQGLRLIYYSQIVNDFQKGDIAEGYSVSREKKESFPLTVTSAQKNPTAFYLCASSISNPSTDTQYFGPGTRLTVL.

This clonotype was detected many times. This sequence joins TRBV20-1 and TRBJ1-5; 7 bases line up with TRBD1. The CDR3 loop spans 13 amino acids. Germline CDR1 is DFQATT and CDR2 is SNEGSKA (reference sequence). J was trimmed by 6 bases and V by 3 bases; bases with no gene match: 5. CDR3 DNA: TGCAGTGCTAGGATGACAGGGCGTCAGCCCCAGCATTTT. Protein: CSARMTGRQPQHF.

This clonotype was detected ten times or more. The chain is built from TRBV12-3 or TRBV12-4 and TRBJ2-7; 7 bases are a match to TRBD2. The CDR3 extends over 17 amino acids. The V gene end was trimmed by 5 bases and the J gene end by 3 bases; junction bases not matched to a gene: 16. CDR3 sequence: CASSPPGSGILRYEQYF. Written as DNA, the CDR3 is TGTGCCAGCAGTCCGCCGGGAAGCGGGATATTGCGCTACGAGCAGTACTTC.

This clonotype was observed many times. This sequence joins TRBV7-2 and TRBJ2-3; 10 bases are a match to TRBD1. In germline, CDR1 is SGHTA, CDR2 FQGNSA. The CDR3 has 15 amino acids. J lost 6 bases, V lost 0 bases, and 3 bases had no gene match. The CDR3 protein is CASSLAGQGMDTQYF. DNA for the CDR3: TGTGCCAGCAGCTTAGCGGGACAGGGGATGGATACGCAGTATTTT. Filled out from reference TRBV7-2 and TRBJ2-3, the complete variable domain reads GAGVSQSPSNKVTEKGKDVELRCDPISGHTALYWYRQSLGQGLEFLIYFQGNSAPDKSGLPSDRFSAERTGGSVSTLTIQRTQQEDSAVYLCASSLAGQGMDTQYFGPGTRLTVL.

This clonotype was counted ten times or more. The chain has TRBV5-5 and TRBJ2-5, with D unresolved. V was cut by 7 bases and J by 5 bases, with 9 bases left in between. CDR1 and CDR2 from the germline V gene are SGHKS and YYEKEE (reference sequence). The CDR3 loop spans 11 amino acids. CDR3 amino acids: CASGVWETQYF. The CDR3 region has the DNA TGTGCCAGCGGTGTTTGGGAGACCCAGTACTTC.

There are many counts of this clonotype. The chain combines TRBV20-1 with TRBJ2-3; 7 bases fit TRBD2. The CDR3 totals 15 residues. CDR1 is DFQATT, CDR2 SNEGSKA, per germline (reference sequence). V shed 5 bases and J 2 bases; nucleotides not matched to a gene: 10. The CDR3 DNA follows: TGCAGTGCTTTAACGGCGGGGACTATCACAGATACGCAGTATTTT. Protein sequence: CSALTAGTITDTQYF.

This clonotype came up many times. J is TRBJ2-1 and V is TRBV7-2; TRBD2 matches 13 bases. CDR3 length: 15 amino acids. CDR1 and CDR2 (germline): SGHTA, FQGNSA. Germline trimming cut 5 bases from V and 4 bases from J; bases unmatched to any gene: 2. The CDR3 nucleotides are TGTGCCAGCAGCCAGGGACTAGCGGGGTACAATGAGCAGTTCTTC. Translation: CASSQGLAGYNEQFF.

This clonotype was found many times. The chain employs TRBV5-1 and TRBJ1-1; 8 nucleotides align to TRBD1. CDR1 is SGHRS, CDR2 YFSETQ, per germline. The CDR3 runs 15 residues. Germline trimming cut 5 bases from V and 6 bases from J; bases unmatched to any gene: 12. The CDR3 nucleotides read TGCGCCAGCAGTTCAGCCCTCAGGGGGCGATCTGAAGCTTTCTTT. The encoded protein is CASSSALRGRSEAFF.

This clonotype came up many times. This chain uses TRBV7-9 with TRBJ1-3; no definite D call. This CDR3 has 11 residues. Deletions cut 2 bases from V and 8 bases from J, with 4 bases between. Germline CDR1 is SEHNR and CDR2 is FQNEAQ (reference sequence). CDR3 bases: TGTGCCAGCAGCTTATCGGACACCATATATTTT. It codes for CASSLSDTIYF.

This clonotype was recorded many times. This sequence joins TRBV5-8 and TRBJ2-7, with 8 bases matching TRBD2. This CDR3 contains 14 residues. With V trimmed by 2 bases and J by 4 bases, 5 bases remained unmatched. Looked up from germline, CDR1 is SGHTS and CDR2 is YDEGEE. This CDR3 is CASSFPGLVYEQYF. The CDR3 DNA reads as TGTGCCAGCAGCTTCCCGGGACTAGTGTACGAGCAGTACTTC.

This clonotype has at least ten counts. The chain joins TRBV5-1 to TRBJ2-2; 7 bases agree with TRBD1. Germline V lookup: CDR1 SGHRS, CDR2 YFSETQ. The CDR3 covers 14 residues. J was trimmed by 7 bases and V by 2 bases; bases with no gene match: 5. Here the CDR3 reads CASSFTQGNGELFF. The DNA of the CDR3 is TGCGCCAGCAGCTTTACACAGGGGAACGGGGAGCTGTTTTTT.

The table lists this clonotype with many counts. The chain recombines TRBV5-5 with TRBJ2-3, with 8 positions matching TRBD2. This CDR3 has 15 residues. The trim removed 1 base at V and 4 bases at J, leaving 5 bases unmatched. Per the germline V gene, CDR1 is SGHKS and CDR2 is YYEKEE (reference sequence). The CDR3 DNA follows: TGTGCCAGCAGCTTGTACGGGGGGGCGGCAGATACGCAGTATTTT. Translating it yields CASSLYGGAADTQYF.

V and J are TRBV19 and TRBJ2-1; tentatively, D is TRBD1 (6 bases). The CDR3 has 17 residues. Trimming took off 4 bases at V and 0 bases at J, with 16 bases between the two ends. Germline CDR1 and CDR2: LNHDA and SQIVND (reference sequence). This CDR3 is CASSTPRGHSSYNEQFF. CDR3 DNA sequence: TGTGCCAGTAGTACCCCCAGGGGACACAGCTCCTACAATGAGCAGTTCTTC.

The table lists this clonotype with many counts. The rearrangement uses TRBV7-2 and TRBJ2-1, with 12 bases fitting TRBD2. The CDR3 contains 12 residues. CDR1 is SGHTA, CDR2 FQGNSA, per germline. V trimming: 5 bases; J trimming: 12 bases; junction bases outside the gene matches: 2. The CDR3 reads CASSRLAGAQFF. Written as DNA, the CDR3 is TGTGCCAGCAGCCGACTAGCGGGGGCGCAGTTCTTC.

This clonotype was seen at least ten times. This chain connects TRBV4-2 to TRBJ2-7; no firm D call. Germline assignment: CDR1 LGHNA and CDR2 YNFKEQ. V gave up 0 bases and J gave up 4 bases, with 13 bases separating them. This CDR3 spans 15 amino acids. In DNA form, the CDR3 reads TGTGCCAGCAGCCAAGATTGGGGTCTCCTGTACGAGCAGTACTTC. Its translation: CASSQDWGLLYEQYF.

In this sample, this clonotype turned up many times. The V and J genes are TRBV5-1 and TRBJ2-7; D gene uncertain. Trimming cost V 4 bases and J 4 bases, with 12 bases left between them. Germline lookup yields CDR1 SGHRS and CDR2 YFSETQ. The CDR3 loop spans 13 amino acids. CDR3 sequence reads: CASSPDGKYEQYF. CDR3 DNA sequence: TGCGCCAGCAGCCCGGACGGAAAATACGAGCAGTACTTC. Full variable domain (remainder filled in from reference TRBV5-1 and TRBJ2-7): KAGVTQTPRYLIKTRGQQVTLSCSPISGHRSVSWYQQTPGQGLQFLFEYFSETQRNKGNFPGRFSGRQFSNSRSEMNVSTLELGDSALYLCASSPDGKYEQYFGPGTRLTVT.

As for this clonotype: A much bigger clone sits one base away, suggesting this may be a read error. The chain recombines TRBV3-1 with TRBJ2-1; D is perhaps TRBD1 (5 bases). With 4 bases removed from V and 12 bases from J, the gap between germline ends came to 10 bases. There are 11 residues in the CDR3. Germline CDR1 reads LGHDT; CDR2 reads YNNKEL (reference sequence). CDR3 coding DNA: TGTGCCAGCAGCCTTAGACAGTGGCAGTTCTTC. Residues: CASSLRQWQFF.

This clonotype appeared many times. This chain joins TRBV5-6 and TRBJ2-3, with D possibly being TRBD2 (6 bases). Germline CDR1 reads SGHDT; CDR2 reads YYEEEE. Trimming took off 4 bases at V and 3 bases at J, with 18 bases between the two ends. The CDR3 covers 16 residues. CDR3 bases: TGTGCCAGCAGCGCGCGGTTAGCGGAGGTTACAGATACGCAGTATTTT. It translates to CASSARLAEVTDTQYF.

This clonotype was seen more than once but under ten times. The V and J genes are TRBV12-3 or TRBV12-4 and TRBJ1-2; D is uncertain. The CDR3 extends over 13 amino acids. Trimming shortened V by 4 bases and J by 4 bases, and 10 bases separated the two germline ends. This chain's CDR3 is CASSSNQAYGYTF. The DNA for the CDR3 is TGTGCCAGCAGTTCCAATCAGGCCTATGGCTACACCTTC.

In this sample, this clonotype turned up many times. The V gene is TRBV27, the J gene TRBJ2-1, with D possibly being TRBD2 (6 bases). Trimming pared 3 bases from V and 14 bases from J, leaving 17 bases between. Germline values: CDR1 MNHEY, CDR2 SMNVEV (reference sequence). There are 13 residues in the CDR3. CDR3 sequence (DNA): TGTGCCAGCAGTTTGGAGGCCGGGACTTTGGAGTTCTTC. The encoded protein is CASSLEAGTLEFF.

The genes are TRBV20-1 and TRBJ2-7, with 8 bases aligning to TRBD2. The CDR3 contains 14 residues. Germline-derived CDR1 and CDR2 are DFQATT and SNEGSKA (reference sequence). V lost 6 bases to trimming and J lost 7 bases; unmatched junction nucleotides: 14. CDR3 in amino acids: CSADKTSAQGEQYF. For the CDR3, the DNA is TGCAGTGCGGATAAGACTAGCGCCCAAGGGGAGCAGTACTTC.